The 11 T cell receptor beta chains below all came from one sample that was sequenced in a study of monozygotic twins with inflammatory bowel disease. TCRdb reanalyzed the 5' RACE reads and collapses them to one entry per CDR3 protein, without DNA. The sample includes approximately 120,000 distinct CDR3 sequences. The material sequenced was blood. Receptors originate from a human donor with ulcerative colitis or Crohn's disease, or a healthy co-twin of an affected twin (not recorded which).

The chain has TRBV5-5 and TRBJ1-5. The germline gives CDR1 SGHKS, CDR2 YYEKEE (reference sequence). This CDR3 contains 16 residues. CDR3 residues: CASSLVVTISNQPQHF.

The CDR3: CAISEFLKNRGQDYGYTF. This chain links TRBV10-3 with TRBJ1-2; TCRdb selects TRBD1, and the lack of DNA leaves this call unchecked. The CDR3 sequence is 18 residues long. The germline V gene encodes CDR1 ENHRY and CDR2 SYGVKD.

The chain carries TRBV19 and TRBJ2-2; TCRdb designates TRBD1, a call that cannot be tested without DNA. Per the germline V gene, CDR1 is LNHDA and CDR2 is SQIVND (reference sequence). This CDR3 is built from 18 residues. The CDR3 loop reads CASMIRDRGFENTGELFF.

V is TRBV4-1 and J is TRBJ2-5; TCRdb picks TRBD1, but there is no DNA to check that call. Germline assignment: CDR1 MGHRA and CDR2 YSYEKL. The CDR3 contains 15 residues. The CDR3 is CASSQVMTGQETQYF.

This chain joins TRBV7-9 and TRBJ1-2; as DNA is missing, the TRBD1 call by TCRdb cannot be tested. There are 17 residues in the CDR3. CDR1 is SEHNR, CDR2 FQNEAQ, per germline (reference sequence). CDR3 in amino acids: CASSPIGRAGASYGYTF.

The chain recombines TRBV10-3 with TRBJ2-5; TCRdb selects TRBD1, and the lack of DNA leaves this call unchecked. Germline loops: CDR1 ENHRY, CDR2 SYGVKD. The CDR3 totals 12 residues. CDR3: CAISPGQETQYF.

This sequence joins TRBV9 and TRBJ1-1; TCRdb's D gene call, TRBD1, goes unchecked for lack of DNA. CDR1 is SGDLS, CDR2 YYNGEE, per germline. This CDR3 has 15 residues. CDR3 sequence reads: CASSVGPGLNTEAFF.

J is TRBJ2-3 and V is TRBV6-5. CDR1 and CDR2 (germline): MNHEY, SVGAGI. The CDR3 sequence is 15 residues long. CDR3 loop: CASSYSPISTDTQYF.

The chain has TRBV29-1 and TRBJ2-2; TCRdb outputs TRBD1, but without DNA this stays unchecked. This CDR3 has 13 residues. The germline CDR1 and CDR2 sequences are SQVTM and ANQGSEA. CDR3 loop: CSVTKTGPGELFF.

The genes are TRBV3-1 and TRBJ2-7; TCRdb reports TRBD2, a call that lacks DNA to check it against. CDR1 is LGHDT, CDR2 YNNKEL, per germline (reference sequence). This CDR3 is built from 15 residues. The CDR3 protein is CASSAGLAGAYEQYF.

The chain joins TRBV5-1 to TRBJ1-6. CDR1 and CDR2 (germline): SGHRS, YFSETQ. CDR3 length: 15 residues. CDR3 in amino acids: CASSFDSSNNSPLHF.